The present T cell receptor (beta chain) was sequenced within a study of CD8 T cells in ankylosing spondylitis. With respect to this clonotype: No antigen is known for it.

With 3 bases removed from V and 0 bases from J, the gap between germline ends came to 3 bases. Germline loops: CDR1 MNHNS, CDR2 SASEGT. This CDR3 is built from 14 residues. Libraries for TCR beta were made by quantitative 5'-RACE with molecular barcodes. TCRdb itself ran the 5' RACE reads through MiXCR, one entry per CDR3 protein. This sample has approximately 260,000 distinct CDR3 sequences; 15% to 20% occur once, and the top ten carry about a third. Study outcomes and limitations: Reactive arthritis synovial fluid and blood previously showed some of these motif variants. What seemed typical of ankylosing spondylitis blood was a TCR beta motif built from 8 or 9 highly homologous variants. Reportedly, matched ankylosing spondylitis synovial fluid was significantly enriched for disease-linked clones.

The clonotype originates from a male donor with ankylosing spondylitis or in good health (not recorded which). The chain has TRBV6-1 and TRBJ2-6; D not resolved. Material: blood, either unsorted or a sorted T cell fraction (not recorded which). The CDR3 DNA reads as TGTGCCAGCAGTGATTTCTCTGGGGCCAACGTCCTGACTTTC. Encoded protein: CASSDFSGANVLTF.